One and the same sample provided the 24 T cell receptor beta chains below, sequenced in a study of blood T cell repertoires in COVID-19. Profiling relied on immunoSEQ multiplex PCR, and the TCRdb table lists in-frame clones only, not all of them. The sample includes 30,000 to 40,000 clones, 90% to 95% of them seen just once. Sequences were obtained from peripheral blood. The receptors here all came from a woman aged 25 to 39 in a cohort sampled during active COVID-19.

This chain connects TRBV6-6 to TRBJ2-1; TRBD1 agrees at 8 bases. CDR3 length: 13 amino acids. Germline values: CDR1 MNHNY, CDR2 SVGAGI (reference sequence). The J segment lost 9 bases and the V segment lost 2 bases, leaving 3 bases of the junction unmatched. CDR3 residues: CASSYGQGTEQFF. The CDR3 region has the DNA TGTGCCAGCAGTTACGGACAGGGCACTGAGCAGTTCTTC.

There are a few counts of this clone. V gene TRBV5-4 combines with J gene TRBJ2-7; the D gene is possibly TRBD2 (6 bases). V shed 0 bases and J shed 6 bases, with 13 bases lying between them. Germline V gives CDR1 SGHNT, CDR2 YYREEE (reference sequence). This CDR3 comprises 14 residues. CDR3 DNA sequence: TGTGCCAGCAGCTTGGAATTGGGGGGTTTCGAGCAGTACTTC. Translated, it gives CASSLELGGFEQYF.

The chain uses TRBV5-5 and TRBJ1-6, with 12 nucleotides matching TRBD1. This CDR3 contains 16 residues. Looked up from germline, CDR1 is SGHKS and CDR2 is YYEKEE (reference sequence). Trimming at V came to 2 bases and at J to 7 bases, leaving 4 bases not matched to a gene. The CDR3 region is CASSFGTGGKNSPLHF. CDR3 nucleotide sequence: TGTGCCAGCAGCTTCGGGACAGGGGGCAAGAATTCACCCCTCCACTTT.

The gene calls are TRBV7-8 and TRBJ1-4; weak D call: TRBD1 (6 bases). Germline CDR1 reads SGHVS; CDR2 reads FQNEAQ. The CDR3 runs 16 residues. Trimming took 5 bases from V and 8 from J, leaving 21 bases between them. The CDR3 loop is CASSPREQGVGEKLFF. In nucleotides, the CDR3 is TGTGCCAGCAGCCCTAGGGAACAGGGAGTCGGAGAAAAACTGTTTTTT.

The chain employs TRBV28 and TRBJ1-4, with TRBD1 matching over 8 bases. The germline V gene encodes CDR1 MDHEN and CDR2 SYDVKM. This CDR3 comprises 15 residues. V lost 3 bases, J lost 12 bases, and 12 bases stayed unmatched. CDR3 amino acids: CASSFFGQGGRELFF. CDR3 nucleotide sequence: TGTGCCAGCAGTTTCTTCGGACAGGGAGGGCGAGAACTGTTTTTT.

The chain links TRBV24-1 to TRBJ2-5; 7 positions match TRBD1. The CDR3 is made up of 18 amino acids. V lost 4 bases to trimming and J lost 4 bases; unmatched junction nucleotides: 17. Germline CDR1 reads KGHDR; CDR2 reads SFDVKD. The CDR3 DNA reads TGTGCCACCAGTGACCATGACTGGGTCACAGGGGATGGAGAGACCCAGTACTTC. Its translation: CATSDHDWVTGDGETQYF.

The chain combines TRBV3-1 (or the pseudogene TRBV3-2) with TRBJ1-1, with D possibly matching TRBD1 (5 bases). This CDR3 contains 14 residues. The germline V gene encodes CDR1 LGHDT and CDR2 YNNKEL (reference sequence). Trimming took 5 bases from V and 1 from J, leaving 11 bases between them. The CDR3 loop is CASSDRGSNTEAFF. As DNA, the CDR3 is TGTGCCAGCAGCGATAGGGGCTCGAACACTGAAGCTTTCTTT.

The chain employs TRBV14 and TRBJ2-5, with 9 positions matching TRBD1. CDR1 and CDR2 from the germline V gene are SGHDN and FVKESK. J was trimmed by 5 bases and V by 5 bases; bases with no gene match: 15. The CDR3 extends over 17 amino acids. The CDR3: CASSIFGTGKGGETQYF. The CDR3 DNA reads TGTGCCAGCAGCATCTTCGGGACAGGGAAAGGAGGGGAGACCCAGTACTTC.

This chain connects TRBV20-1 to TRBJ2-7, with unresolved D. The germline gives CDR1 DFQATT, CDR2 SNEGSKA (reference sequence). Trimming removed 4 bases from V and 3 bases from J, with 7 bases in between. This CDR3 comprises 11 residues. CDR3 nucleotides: TGCAGTGCTACCCCTAGCTACGAGCAGTACTTC. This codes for CSATPSYEQYF.

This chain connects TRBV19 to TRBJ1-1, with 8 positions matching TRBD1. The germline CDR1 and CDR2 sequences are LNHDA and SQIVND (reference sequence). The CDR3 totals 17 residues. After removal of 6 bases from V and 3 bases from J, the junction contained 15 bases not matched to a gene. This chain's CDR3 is CASRNPDDRGYYTEAFF. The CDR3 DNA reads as TGTGCCAGTAGGAACCCGGATGACAGGGGTTATTACACTGAAGCTTTCTTT.

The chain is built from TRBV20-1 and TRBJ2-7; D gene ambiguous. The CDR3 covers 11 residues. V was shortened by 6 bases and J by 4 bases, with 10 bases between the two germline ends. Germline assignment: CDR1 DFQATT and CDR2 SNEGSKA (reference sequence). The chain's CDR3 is CSAVPQYEQYF. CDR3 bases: TGCAGTGCCGTGCCCCAGTACGAGCAGTACTTC.

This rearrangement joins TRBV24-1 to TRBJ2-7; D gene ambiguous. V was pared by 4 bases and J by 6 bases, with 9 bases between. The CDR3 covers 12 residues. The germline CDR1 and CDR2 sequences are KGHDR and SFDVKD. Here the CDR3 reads CATSENSSEQYF. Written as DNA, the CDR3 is TGTGCCACCAGTGAGAACAGTAGCGAGCAGTACTTC.

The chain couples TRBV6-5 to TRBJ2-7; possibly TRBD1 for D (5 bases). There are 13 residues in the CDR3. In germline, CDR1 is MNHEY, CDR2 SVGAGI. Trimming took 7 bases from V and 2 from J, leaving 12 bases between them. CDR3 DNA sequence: TGTGCCAGCAATTTCCAGGGAACCTACGAGCAGTACTTC. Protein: CASNFQGTYEQYF.

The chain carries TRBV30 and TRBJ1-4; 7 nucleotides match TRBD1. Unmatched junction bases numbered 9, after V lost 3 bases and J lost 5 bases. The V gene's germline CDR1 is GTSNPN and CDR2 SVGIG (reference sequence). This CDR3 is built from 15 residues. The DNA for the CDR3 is TGTGCCTGGAGCCCTCAACAGGGGTACAATGAAAAACTGTTTTTT. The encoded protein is CAWSPQQGYNEKLFF.

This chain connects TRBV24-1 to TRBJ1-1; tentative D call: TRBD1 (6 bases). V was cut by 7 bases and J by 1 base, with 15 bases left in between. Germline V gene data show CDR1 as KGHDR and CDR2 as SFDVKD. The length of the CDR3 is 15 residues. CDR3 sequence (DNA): TGTGCCACCAGATCATCGACAGGCTCGAACACTGAAGCTTTCTTT. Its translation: CATRSSTGSNTEAFF.

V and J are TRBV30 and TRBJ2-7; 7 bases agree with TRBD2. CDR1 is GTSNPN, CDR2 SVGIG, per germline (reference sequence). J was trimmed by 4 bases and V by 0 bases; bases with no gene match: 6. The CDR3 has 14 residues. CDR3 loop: CAWSVSSGLYEQYF. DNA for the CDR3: TGTGCCTGGAGTGTATCTAGCGGATTGTACGAGCAGTACTTC.

CDR3 sequence: CASSQGGGLAGVEQFF. The CDR3, as DNA: TGCGCCAGCAGCCAAGGGGGGGGACTAGCGGGAGTCGAGCAGTTCTTC. V and J are TRBV4-1 and TRBJ2-1, with TRBD2 identical over 14 bases. CDR3 length: 16 residues. V was clipped by 1 base and J by 10 bases; unmatched bases: 6. Germline CDR1 reads MGHRA; CDR2 reads YSYEKL.

The CDR3 protein is CASSKDREYGYTF. DNA for the CDR3: TGTGCCAGCAGTAAGGACAGGGAATATGGCTACACCTTC. This chain uses TRBV6-5 with TRBJ1-2, with TRBD1 identical over 8 bases. Trimming took 5 bases from V and 5 from J; bases not matched to a gene: 4. CDR3 length: 13 amino acids. The V gene's germline CDR1 is MNHEY and CDR2 SVGAGI.

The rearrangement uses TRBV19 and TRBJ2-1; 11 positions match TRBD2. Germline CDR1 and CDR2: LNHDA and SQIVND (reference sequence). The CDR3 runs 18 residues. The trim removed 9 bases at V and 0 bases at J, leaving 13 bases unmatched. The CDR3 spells CASKRTSGLLSSYNEQFF. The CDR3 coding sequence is TGTGCCAGCAAAAGGACTAGCGGGCTTCTGAGCTCCTACAATGAGCAGTTCTTC.

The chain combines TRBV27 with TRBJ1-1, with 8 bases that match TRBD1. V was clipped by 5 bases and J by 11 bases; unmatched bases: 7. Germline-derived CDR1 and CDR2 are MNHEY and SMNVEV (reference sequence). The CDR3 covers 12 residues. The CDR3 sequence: CASSPPTGGAFF. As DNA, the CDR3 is TGTGCCAGCAGTCCTCCCACAGGGGGGGCTTTCTTT.

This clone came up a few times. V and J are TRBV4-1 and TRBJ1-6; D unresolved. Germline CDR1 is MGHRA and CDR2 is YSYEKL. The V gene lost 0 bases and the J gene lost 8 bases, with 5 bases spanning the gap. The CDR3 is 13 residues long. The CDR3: CASSQEQDSPLHF. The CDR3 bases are TGCGCCAGCAGCCAAGAGCAGGATTCACCCCTCCACTTT.

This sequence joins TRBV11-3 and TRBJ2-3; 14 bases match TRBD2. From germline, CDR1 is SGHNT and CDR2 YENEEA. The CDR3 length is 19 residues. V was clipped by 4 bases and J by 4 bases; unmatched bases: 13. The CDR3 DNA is TGTGCCAGCAGCTCCCCCCTGGGACTAGCGGGAGAGGGGGCAGATACGCAGTATTTT. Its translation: CASSSPLGLAGEGADTQYF. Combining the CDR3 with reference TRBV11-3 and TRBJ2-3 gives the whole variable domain EAGVVQSPRYKIIEKKQPVAFWCNPISGHNTLYWYLQNLGQGPELLIRYENEEAVDDSQLPKDRFSAERLKGVDSTLKIQPAELGDSAVYLCASSSPLGLAGEGADTQYFGPGTRLTVL.

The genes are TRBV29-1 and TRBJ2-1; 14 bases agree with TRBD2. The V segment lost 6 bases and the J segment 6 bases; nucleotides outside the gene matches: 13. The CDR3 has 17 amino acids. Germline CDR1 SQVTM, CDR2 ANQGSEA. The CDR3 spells CSVPDRGLAGEGNEQFF. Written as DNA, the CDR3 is TGCAGCGTCCCCGACCGGGGACTAGCGGGAGAGGGCAATGAGCAGTTCTTC.

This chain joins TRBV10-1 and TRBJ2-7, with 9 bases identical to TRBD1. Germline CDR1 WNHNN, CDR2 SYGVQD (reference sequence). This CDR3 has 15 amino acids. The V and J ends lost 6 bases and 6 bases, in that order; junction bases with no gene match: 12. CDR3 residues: CASRRYRDRDGEQYF. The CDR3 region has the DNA TGCGCCAGCAGGCGATACCGGGACAGGGACGGCGAGCAGTACTTC.